The rows below give T cell receptor beta chains drawn from one sample of a study of cytomegalovirus exposure and HLA in healthy donors. Clones were read by immunoSEQ multiplex PCR, and TCRdb kept only the in-frame ones, dropping some. The clone table shows roughly 120,000 clones, with the ten largest holding more than 1%. Sequenced sample: PBMCs. The receptors were sampled from a man aged 18 to 29 in good health and CMV-seronegative. Each CDR3 is given with its conserved first and last residue. Fields, in order: CDR3 DNA, CDR3 protein, D gene, CDR3 length, V gene, J gene. A D gene is named only where the DNA matches it firmly.

DNA: TGTGCCAGCAGCCCCCACCGGGGGGGTTATACAGGAAACACCATATATTTT
CDR3: CASSPHRGGYTGNTIYF
D: NA
length: 17
V: TRBV9
J: TRBJ1-3

DNA: TGTGCCAGCAGTGGACGCTTGACAGGGGGTTATCAGCCCCAGCATTTT
CDR3: CASSGRLTGGYQPQHF
D: TRBD1
length: 16
V: TRBV6-1
J: TRBJ1-5

DNA: TGTGCCAGCAGTTTGGTGGGGAGCTCCTACGAGCAGTACTTC
CDR3: CASSLVGSSYEQYF
D: NA
length: 14
V: TRBV28
J: TRBJ2-7

DNA: TGTGCCAGCAGTTTATCAGGCTCCGGCGGCTATGGCTACACCTTC
CDR3: CASSLSGSGGYGYTF
D: NA
length: 15
V: TRBV27
J: TRBJ1-2

DNA: TGTGCCAGCAGTGAGGCTAGCGTCAGCTCCTACGAGCAGTACTTC
CDR3: CASSEASVSSYEQYF
D: NA
length: 15
V: TRBV6-1
J: TRBJ2-7

DNA: TGTGCCAGCAGGTCGGGCAATCAGCCCCAGCATTTT
CDR3: CASRSGNQPQHF
D: NA
length: 12
V: TRBV27
J: TRBJ1-5

DNA: TGTGCCAGTAGTCGGGGTCAAGAGACCCAGTACTTC
CDR3: CASSRGQETQYF
D: NA
length: 12
V: TRBV19
J: TRBJ2-5

DNA: TGTGCCAGCAGTGGGGACAGGGTAGCCGGGGAGCTGTTTTTT
CDR3: CASSGDRVAGELFF
D: TRBD1
length: 14
V: TRBV6-1
J: TRBJ2-2

DNA: TGCGCCAGCAGCCAGACAGGGGGCCGCACAGATACGCAGTATTTT
CDR3: CASSQTGGRTDTQYF
D: TRBD1
length: 15
V: TRBV5-1
J: TRBJ2-3

DNA: TGCGCCAGCAGCTTGGTTGGTAGCGGGAGCGTAGCCACCGGGGAGCTGTTTTTT
CDR3: CASSLVGSGSVATGELFF
D: TRBD2
length: 18
V: TRBV5-1
J: TRBJ2-2

DNA: TGCGCCAGCAGCCTGGGACTAGCGGGGACTAGCACAGATACGCAGTATTTT
CDR3: CASSLGLAGTSTDTQYF
D: TRBD2
length: 17
V: TRBV4-1
J: TRBJ2-3

DNA: TGTGCCAGCAGCTTAGAGGAGGACAGTCGTTATAGCAATCAGCCCCAGCATTTT
CDR3: CASSLEEDSRYSNQPQHF
D: NA
length: 18
V: TRBV7-9
J: TRBJ1-5

DNA: TGTGCCAGCAGATCCCGGGACTACCACAATGAGCAGTTCTTC
CDR3: CASRSRDYHNEQFF
D: TRBD2
length: 14
V: TRBV6-1
J: TRBJ2-1

DNA: TGCGCCAGCAGCTCGATCGAACAGGGTTACGGAAACACCATATATTTT
CDR3: CASSSIEQGYGNTIYF
D: NA
length: 16
V: TRBV5-1
J: TRBJ1-3

DNA: TGTGCCAGCAGCGTAGCGGTAGATACGCAGTATTTT
CDR3: CASSVAVDTQYF
D: NA
length: 12
V: TRBV9
J: TRBJ2-3

DNA: TGTGCCTGGAGAGGTGGTGGGACAGTCGTCTATGGCTACACCTTC
CDR3: CAWRGGGTVVYGYTF
D: TRBD1
length: 15
V: TRBV30
J: TRBJ1-2

DNA: TGCGCCAGCAGCCAAGCCGGGACAGGGGCAAATGAGCAGTTCTTC
CDR3: CASSQAGTGANEQFF
D: TRBD1
length: 15
V: TRBV4-1
J: TRBJ2-1

DNA: TGTGCCAGTAGTAGTGAGACAGCGACGAACACTGAAGCTTTCTTT
CDR3: CASSSETATNTEAFF
D: NA
length: 15
V: TRBV19
J: TRBJ1-1

DNA: TGTGCCGGTAGCGGAGGGGAAGAGACCCAGTACTTC
CDR3: CAGSGGEETQYF
D: NA
length: 12
V: TRBV5-4
J: TRBJ2-5

DNA: TGCGCCAGCAGTGGTCGGACACGAGAGACCCAGTACTTC
CDR3: CASSGRTRETQYF
D: NA
length: 13
V: TRBV10-2
J: TRBJ2-5

DNA: TGCGCCAGCAGCCAGAGGGTTGAGACCCAGTACTTC
CDR3: CASSQRVETQYF
D: NA
length: 12
V: TRBV5-1
J: TRBJ2-5

DNA: TGTGCCAGCAGCTTTCGACAAACGGTTAACACTGAAGCTTTCTTT
CDR3: CASSFRQTVNTEAFF
D: NA
length: 15
V: TRBV5-6
J: TRBJ1-1

DNA: TGCGCCAGCAGCTTTGACTTCGGGGAGCTGTTTTTT
CDR3: CASSFDFGELFF
D: NA
length: 12
V: TRBV5-1
J: TRBJ2-2

DNA: TGTGCCAGCTCACCGTTCGTAGGGACTAGCGACTCCTACGAGCAGTACTTC
CDR3: CASSPFVGTSDSYEQYF
D: TRBD2
length: 17
V: TRBV18
J: TRBJ2-7

DNA: TGTGCCAGCAGTGAAGCGGGGGGTCGAGACAATGAGCAGTTCTTC
CDR3: CASSEAGGRDNEQFF
D: NA
length: 15
V: TRBV6-1
J: TRBJ2-1

DNA: TGCGCCAGCAGCTTGAATACCGGGACAGGGACTGAAGCTTTCTTT
CDR3: CASSLNTGTGTEAFF
D: TRBD1
length: 15
V: TRBV5-1
J: TRBJ1-1

DNA: TGTGCCAGTAGTATATTGAGCGGGACTCTCAATCAGCCCCAGCATTTT
CDR3: CASSILSGTLNQPQHF
D: NA
length: 16
V: TRBV19
J: TRBJ1-5

DNA: TGTGCCAGCAGCTTAGAGGGGTTCACAGATACGCAGTATTTT
CDR3: CASSLEGFTDTQYF
D: NA
length: 14
V: TRBV7-2
J: TRBJ2-3

DNA: TGTGCCAGCAGTTTTCGGGACAGGGTACGGGGCGAGCAGTACTTC
CDR3: CASSFRDRVRGEQYF
D: TRBD1
length: 15
V: TRBV28
J: TRBJ2-7

DNA: TGTGCCAGCAGTTCTAAGACAGGACTCACTGAAGCTTTCTTT
CDR3: CASSSKTGLTEAFF
D: NA
length: 14
V: TRBV27
J: TRBJ1-1

DNA: TGCAGCGTTGGGACAATGGGAGGGCCCCAGCATTTT
CDR3: CSVGTMGGPQHF
D: NA
length: 12
V: TRBV29-1
J: TRBJ1-5

DNA: TGTGCCAGCAGTTGGTCGGGTATGGTCACTGAAGCTTTCTTT
CDR3: CASSWSGMVTEAFF
D: NA
length: 14
V: TRBV6-5
J: TRBJ1-1

DNA: TGTGCCAGCTCACCACGGGCCAGGGATGGCGAGACCCAGTACTTC
CDR3: CASSPRARDGETQYF
D: NA
length: 15
V: TRBV18
J: TRBJ2-5

DNA: TGTGCCAGCAGCATAACCCCGGGACTAGGATCCTACAATGAGCAGTTCTTC
CDR3: CASSITPGLGSYNEQFF
D: TRBD2
length: 17
V: TRBV2
J: TRBJ2-1

DNA: TGTGCCAGCCGGCCTAGCGGGGTCTGGCAGCATGAGCAGTTCTTC
CDR3: CASRPSGVWQHEQFF
D: TRBD2
length: 15
V: TRBV18
J: TRBJ2-1

DNA: TGTGCCAGCAGCGTGGGTAGCGTCTCCTACAATGAGCAGTTCTTC
CDR3: CASSVGSVSYNEQFF
D: NA
length: 15
V: TRBV9
J: TRBJ2-1

DNA: TGTGCCAGCTCCCGAACAAACGGGATGAGCACAGATACGCAGTATTTT
CDR3: CASSRTNGMSTDTQYF
D: NA
length: 16
V: TRBV18
J: TRBJ2-3

DNA: TGTGCCAGCATCTCCCCTGGGGCTAGTAGCCACGAGCAGTACTTC
CDR3: CASISPGASSHEQYF
D: NA
length: 15
V: TRBV28
J: TRBJ2-7

DNA: TGTGCCAGCAGCTTACTAGCGGGAGGGTTGGCAGATACGCAGTATTTT
CDR3: CASSLLAGGLADTQYF
D: TRBD2
length: 16
V: TRBV7-6
J: TRBJ2-3

DNA: TGTGCCAGCAGCTTACGAGAGATCACCGGGGAGCTGTTTTTT
CDR3: CASSLREITGELFF
D: NA
length: 14
V: TRBV7-9
J: TRBJ2-2

DNA: TGTGCCTGGAACGGACTAGCGGGAACCTACGAGCAGTACTTC
CDR3: CAWNGLAGTYEQYF
D: TRBD2
length: 14
V: TRBV30
J: TRBJ2-7

DNA: TGTGCCTGGAGTGCCCATGGGGGCAGGGAGACCCAGTACTTC
CDR3: CAWSAHGGRETQYF
D: NA
length: 14
V: TRBV30
J: TRBJ2-5

DNA: TGTGCCAGCAGCTTAGCAGAGACCCAGTACTTC
CDR3: CASSLAETQYF
D: NA
length: 11
V: TRBV5-6
J: TRBJ2-5

DNA: TGTGCCAGTACTCCGAGGGGGGGGTATACTGAAGCTTTCTTT
CDR3: CASTPRGGYTEAFF
D: NA
length: 14
V: TRBV19
J: TRBJ1-1

DNA: TGCAGCGTTGGTTGGGGACAGAGATACAATGAGCAGTTCTTC
CDR3: CSVGWGQRYNEQFF
D: TRBD1
length: 14
V: TRBV29-1
J: TRBJ2-1